The clone carrying this T cell receptor beta chain was counted only a few times. This sample stems from a study of T cell responses to AZD1222 COVID-19 vaccine. The method was immunoSEQ multiplex PCR; TCRdb's version includes in-frame clones alone and lacks a portion of them. The repertoire has under 110,000 clones, about nine tenths of them found once; the top ten carry about 5%. The CDR3 runs to 14 residues. Germline CDR1 reads SGHRS; CDR2 reads YFSETQ. Trimming removed 2 bases at V and 2 bases at J, with 10 bases between. This chain uses TRBV5-1 with TRBJ2-5; TRBD1 is a possible D gene (6 bases). Specimen: peripheral blood, collected on day 0 of AZD1222 vaccination. This TCR came from an adult in good health. CDR3: CASSLGQMQETQYF. The CDR3 DNA follows: TGCGCCAGCAGCTTAGGACAGATGCAAGAGACCCAGTACTTC.